A single sample is the source of the 18 T cell receptor beta chains below, sequenced in a study of human T cells and chemical hapten exposure. Using its own MiXCR run on the RACE reads, TCRdb lists one record per CDR3 protein. The data show tens of thousands of distinct CDR3 sequences, approximately 6.7% seen once. The time point: pre-sensitization, week 0. Treatment described: therapeutic diphenylcyclopropenone sensitization with weekly scalp DPC. The sequenced sample was whole blood, obtained in connection with sensitization to the hapten diphenylcyclopropenone (DPC). All receptors come from a woman aged 30 to 39 with alopecia areata. Some clones in this sample may be carry-over from other donors' samples.

This clonotype was detected many times. This rearrangement joins TRBV6-1 to TRBJ1-2, with D unresolved. The V and J ends lost 3 bases and 4 bases respectively, with 12 bases between them. In germline, CDR1 is MNHNS, CDR2 SASEGT. The CDR3 length is 14 residues. The CDR3 DNA reads TGTGCCAGCAGTGAGTCGGCTGACTTCTATGGCTACACCTTC. This encodes CASSESADFYGYTF.

There are many counts of this clonotype. V gene TRBV19 combines with J gene TRBJ2-6; D gene unclear. The CDR3 is 13 amino acids. CDR1 is LNHDA and CDR2 is SQIVND in the germline V gene (reference sequence). The V end lost 8 bases, the J end lost 0 bases, and 5 bases lay between the germline ends. The CDR3 coding sequence is TGTGCCAGTTACTCCTCTGGGGCCAACGTCCTGACTTTC. Amino acids: CASYSSGANVLTF.

V is TRBV11-1 and J is TRBJ1-2, with D possibly being TRBD1 (5 bases). CDR3 size: 14 residues. With 5 bases removed from V and 2 bases from J, the gap between germline ends came to 12 bases. Germline V gene data show CDR1 as SGHAT and CDR2 as FQDESV (reference sequence). The CDR3 region is CASSPRVANYGYTF. DNA for the CDR3: TGTGCCAGCAGCCCCAGGGTCGCAAACTATGGCTACACCTTC.

This clonotype was counted at least ten times. The J gene is TRBJ1-1, the V gene TRBV29-1; maybe TRBD1 (6 bases). From germline, CDR1 is SQVTM and CDR2 ANQGSEA. The CDR3 has 10 amino acids. Trimming removed 7 bases at V and 8 bases at J, with 11 bases between. This chain's CDR3 is CSARQVEAFF. CDR3 DNA: TGCAGCGCAAGACAGGTCGAAGCTTTCTTT.

Ten or more counts support this clonotype. The V call is TRBV29-1, the J call TRBJ1-1; D uncertain. CDR1 and CDR2 (germline): SQVTM, ANQGSEA. The CDR3 runs to 14 residues. V lost 5 bases and J 5 bases, leaving 18 bases between the germline ends. The CDR3 region is CSVWLGEVGTEAFF. As DNA, the CDR3 is TGCAGCGTTTGGTTAGGAGAGGTAGGGACTGAAGCTTTCTTT.

This clonotype has a count of ten or more. This chain connects TRBV20-1 to TRBJ2-1; possible D gene TRBD2, 6 bases. V was clipped by 8 bases and J by 3 bases, with 23 bases between them. Germline V CDR1 and CDR2: DFQATT, SNEGSKA (reference sequence). The CDR3 contains 16 residues. The chain's CDR3 is CSTLGGRGNNYNEQFF. In nucleotides, the CDR3 is TGCAGTACCCTAGGTGGGCGGGGAAACAACTACAATGAGCAGTTCTTC.

This rearrangement joins TRBV3-1 to TRBJ2-5; D perhaps matches TRBD2 (6 bases). The V end lost 1 base, the J end lost 4 bases, and 7 bases lay between the germline ends. CDR1 is LGHDT and CDR2 is YNNKEL in the germline V gene (reference sequence). This CDR3 spans 13 amino acids. The CDR3 DNA is TGTGCCAGCAGCCAAGGGAGGGCAGAGACCCAGTACTTC. This encodes CASSQGRAETQYF.

Many counts were recorded for this clonotype. This chain uses TRBV20-1 with TRBJ1-1; D call uncertain. V dropped 3 bases and J dropped 1 base, with 15 bases sitting between them. The CDR3 runs 15 residues. Germline-derived CDR1 and CDR2 are DFQATT and SNEGSKA (reference sequence). CDR3: CSASAGRAKNTEAFF. CDR3 DNA: TGCAGTGCTAGTGCCGGTCGGGCGAAGAACACTGAAGCTTTCTTT.

The sample holds a few counts of this clonotype. A much larger clone differs from this one at a single base, so this may be a read error. The chain links TRBV19 to TRBJ2-7; D may be TRBD1 (6 bases). V lost 5 bases, J lost 3 bases, and 20 bases lay in between. This CDR3 has 16 residues. The germline V gene has CDR1 LNHDA and CDR2 SQIVND (reference sequence). The DNA for the CDR3 is TGTGCCAGTAGTGGGACAAAGGCTAAAACTAGCTACGAGCAGTACTTC. Its translation is CASSGTKAKTSYEQYF.

The V and J genes are TRBV7-9 and TRBJ2-3; the match to TRBD1 covers 10 bases. The V gene end was trimmed by 5 bases and the J gene end by 4 bases; junction bases not matched to a gene: 9. The length of the CDR3 is 16 residues. Germline V lookup: CDR1 SEHNR, CDR2 FQNEAQ (reference sequence). CDR3 sequence reads: CASSRSKTGGADTQYF. The DNA of the CDR3 is TGTGCCAGCAGCCGGAGCAAGACAGGGGGCGCAGATACGCAGTATTTT.

At least ten counts were recorded for this clonotype. The J gene is TRBJ1-5, the V gene TRBV12-5; 10 bases align to TRBD1. The J segment lost 9 bases and the V segment lost 5 bases, leaving 7 bases of the junction unmatched. CDR3 length: 14 residues. Germline CDR1 is LGHNT and CDR2 is FRNRAP. CDR3 sequence: CASGQGQGRGPQHF. In nucleotides, the CDR3 is TGTGCTAGTGGTCAGGGACAGGGGAGGGGGCCCCAGCATTTT.

The CDR3 nucleotides read TGTGCCAGCAGACGCAAGGGACGGGGTGAGCAGTACTTC. As protein: CASRRKGRGEQYF. The chain carries TRBV6-5 and TRBJ2-7; tentatively, D is TRBD1 or TRBD2 (5 bases each). This CDR3 contains 13 residues. The germline CDR1 and CDR2 sequences are MNHEY and SVGAGI. V lost 6 bases, J lost 7 bases, and 16 bases lay in between.

This clonotype was seen ten or more times. The chain employs TRBV3-1 and TRBJ1-6; the match to TRBD1 covers 9 bases. From germline, CDR1 is LGHDT and CDR2 YNNKEL (reference sequence). Trimming took 1 base from V and 10 from J; bases not matched to a gene: 8. The length of the CDR3 is 16 residues. The DNA of the CDR3 is TGTGCCAGCAGCCAAGGCCCGGGACAGGGAAGGTCACCCCTCCACTTT. Protein: CASSQGPGQGRSPLHF.

The table lists this clonotype with many counts. Here the CDR3 reads CSAEDRGLGYGYTF. DNA of the CDR3: TGCAGTGCCGAAGACAGGGGGCTGGGGTATGGCTACACCTTC. V gene TRBV20-1 combines with J gene TRBJ1-2; TRBD1 aligns across 10 bases. V gave up 6 bases and J gave up 5 bases; unmatched junction bases: 9. In germline, CDR1 is DFQATT, CDR2 SNEGSKA (reference sequence). CDR3 length: 14 residues.

This clonotype was detected ten times or more. The chain has TRBV19 and TRBJ2-6; a possible D gene is TRBD1 (6 bases). CDR1 is LNHDA, CDR2 SQIVND, per germline (reference sequence). This CDR3 is built from 15 residues. The V end was cut by 4 bases, the J end by 4 bases, with 11 bases between. DNA of the CDR3: TGTGCCAGTAGTACCAACAGGGACGGGGCCAACGTCCTGACTTTC. Translating gives CASSTNRDGANVLTF.

There are many counts of this clonotype. V and J are TRBV20-1 and TRBJ2-1; weak D call: TRBD2 (5 bases). Germline V CDR1 and CDR2: DFQATT, SNEGSKA (reference sequence). This CDR3 spans 12 amino acids. V lost 1 base to trimming and J lost 9 bases, with 10 bases between them. The DNA for the CDR3 is TGCAGTGCTAGAGGTAGCGTAGCTGAGCAGTTCTTC. Translation: CSARGSVAEQFF.

In regard to this clonotype: This clone may be a read error of a much larger clone one base away. This chain uses TRBV25-1 with TRBJ2-1, with a possible D match to TRBD2 (5 bases). Germline values: CDR1 MGHDK, CDR2 SYGVNS. This CDR3 spans 17 amino acids. In DNA, the CDR3 is TGTGTCAGCAGTGAATCCGCTAGCCCCGCATCCTACAATGAGCAGTTCTTC. Amino acids: CVSSESASPASYNEQFF.

V gene TRBV7-3 combines with J gene TRBJ1-1; 8 nucleotides agree with TRBD1. Trimming cost V 4 bases and J 7 bases; bases outside gene matches: 5. The CDR3 is made up of 13 amino acids. Germline V gives CDR1 SGHTA, CDR2 FQGTGA. In DNA form, the CDR3 reads TGTGCCAGCAGCTCCGGGGACAGGAGTGAAGCTTTCTTT. Protein product: CASSSGDRSEAFF.